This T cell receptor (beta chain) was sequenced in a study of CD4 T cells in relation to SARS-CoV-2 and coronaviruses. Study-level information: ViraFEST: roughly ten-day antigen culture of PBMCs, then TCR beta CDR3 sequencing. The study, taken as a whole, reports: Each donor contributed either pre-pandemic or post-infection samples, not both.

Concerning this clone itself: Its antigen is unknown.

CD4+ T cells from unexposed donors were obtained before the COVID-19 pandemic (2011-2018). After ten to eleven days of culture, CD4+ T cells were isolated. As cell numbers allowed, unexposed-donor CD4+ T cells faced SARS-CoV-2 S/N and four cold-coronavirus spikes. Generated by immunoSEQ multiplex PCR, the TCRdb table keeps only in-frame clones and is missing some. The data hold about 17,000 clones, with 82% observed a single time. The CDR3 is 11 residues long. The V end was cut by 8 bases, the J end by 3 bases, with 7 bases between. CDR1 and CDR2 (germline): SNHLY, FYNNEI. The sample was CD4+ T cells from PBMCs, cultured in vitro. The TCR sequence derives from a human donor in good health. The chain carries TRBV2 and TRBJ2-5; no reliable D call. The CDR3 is CASSTEETQYF. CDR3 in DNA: TGTGCCAGCTCGACGGAAGAGACCCAGTACTTC.